The T cell receptor beta chain under discussion was sequenced for a study of T cells in Graves' hyperthyroidism and ophthalmopathy. Amplified regions were TCR beta CDR3 sequences from RNA transcripts. The TCR CDR3 was amplified in a first-round RT-PCR using the HTBI primer set. MiXCR was run by TCRdb on the multiplex PCR reads, yielding one entry per CDR3 protein. The sample shows a few hundred thousand distinct CDR3 sequences, around a sixth of them seen only once. This clonotype was seen repeatedly, ten times or more. The CDR3 runs to 14 residues. V trimming: 6 bases; J trimming: 2 bases; junction bases outside the gene matches: 2. Germline V CDR1 and CDR2: MDHEN, SYDVKM.

This TCR was sampled from a woman aged 30 to 39 with Graves' hyperthyroidism. The sample comprised blood. V is TRBV28 and J is TRBJ2-1; 9 bases are shared with TRBD1. The CDR3 sequence: CASRTGGPYNEQFF. The CDR3 DNA is TGTGCCAGCAGAACAGGGGGCCCCTACAATGAGCAGTTCTTC. The variable domain in full, completed from reference TRBV28 and TRBJ2-1, reads DVKVTQSSRYLVKRTGEKVFLECVQDMDHENMFWYRQDPGLGLRLIYFSYDVKMKEKGDIPEGYSVSREKKERFSLILESASTNQTSMYLCASRTGGPYNEQFFGPGTRLTVL.